Shown below are 19 T cell receptor beta chains from a single sample sequenced in a study of STAT5B mutations in CD4+ large granular lymphocyte leukemia (dated by TCRdb to the early 2020s). The receptor library was made with the immunoSEQ multiplex PCR assay. TCRdb's version of the immuneACCESS table is confined to in-frame rearrangements and falls short of the full clone set. An unresolved V gene accounts for under half of the shortfall where checked; the remainder is of unknown origin. Within this sample are fewer than 50,000 clones, with approximately 83% of them counted one time only. The leading ten clones occupy approximately 0.4% of the sample. Sequencing was performed on CD4+ T cells from blood buffy coats. The receptors were sampled from a human donor in good health.

The rearrangement uses TRBV6-1 and TRBJ1-1; no reliable D call. The CDR3 covers 12 residues. Germline V gene sequence: CDR1 MNHNS, CDR2 SASEGT. Trimming removed 7 bases at V and 3 bases at J, with 9 bases between. The CDR3 loop reads CASKKPYTEAFF. The CDR3 nucleotides read TGTGCCAGCAAGAAGCCGTACACTGAAGCTTTCTTT.

The genes are TRBV28 and TRBJ1-2, with 8 nucleotides matching TRBD1. Germline lookup yields CDR1 MDHEN and CDR2 SYDVKM. The J segment lost 1 base and the V segment lost 2 bases, leaving 6 bases of the junction unmatched. This CDR3 is 16 amino acids long. This CDR3 is CASSLLGQEINYGYTF. In nucleotides, the CDR3 is TGTGCCAGCAGTTTACTGGGACAGGAGATTAACTATGGCTACACCTTC.

The table lists this clone with a few counts. The chain employs TRBV7-6 and TRBJ2-3; D might be TRBD2 (5 bases). Looked up from germline, CDR1 is SGHVS and CDR2 is FNYEAQ. The CDR3 runs to 15 residues. V was clipped by 5 bases and J by 4 bases, with 16 bases between them. CDR3 DNA sequence: TGTGCCAGCAGCGAGCTAGCCCCCAACGCAGATACGCAGTATTTT. It specifies CASSELAPNADTQYF.

This rearrangement joins TRBV6-6 to TRBJ2-1, with no clear D. CDR3 size: 14 residues. Trimming stripped 0 bases from V and 4 bases from J, with 7 bases between. In germline, CDR1 is MNHNY, CDR2 SVGAGI (reference sequence). CDR3 coding DNA: TGTGCCAGCAGTTACTCGAAAGAGTACAATGAGCAGTTCTTC. Translated: CASSYSKEYNEQFF.

This rearrangement joins TRBV6-5 to TRBJ2-1; tentatively, D is TRBD1 (6 bases). V was pared by 6 bases and J by 8 bases, with 8 bases between. This CDR3 is built from 11 residues. CDR1 is MNHEY, CDR2 SVGAGI, per germline. The CDR3 here is CASSRQDEQFF. In DNA form, the CDR3 reads TGTGCCAGCAGCAGACAGGATGAGCAGTTCTTC.

The chain joins TRBV6-1 to TRBJ2-6, with 7 bases matching TRBD1. This CDR3 region has 15 residues. Germline CDR1 is MNHNS and CDR2 is SASEGT. J lost 4 bases, V lost 3 bases, and 3 bases had no gene match. CDR3 residues: CASSETGYGANVLTF. The CDR3 DNA follows: TGTGCCAGCAGTGAGACAGGGTACGGGGCCAACGTCCTGACTTTC.

This clone was detected once. The gene calls are TRBV14 and TRBJ1-2; 7 nucleotides align to TRBD1. The length of the CDR3 is 14 residues. Germline CDR1 SGHDN, CDR2 FVKESK. The J segment lost 5 bases and the V segment lost 3 bases, leaving 6 bases of the junction unmatched. The CDR3 DNA follows: TGTGCCAGCAGCCACCCTGGACAGGAGTATGGCTACACCTTC. It yields the protein CASSHPGQEYGYTF.

The chain carries TRBV19 and TRBJ1-2; D unresolved. The germline gives CDR1 LNHDA, CDR2 SQIVND (reference sequence). CDR3 length: 11 residues. The V gene lost 7 bases and the J gene lost 5 bases, with 8 bases spanning the gap. The CDR3 is CASISGYGYTF. The CDR3 bases are TGTGCCAGTATCAGCGGGTATGGCTACACCTTC.

The gene calls are TRBV10-1 and TRBJ2-2; TRBD2 might be the D (5 bases). The germline V gene has CDR1 WNHNN and CDR2 SYGVQD (reference sequence). Trimming cost V 0 bases and J 2 bases, with 13 bases left between them. The CDR3 length is 17 residues. The CDR3: CASSESSDWRNTGELFF. CDR3 coding DNA: TGCGCCAGCAGTGAGTCGTCGGACTGGAGAAACACCGGGGAGCTGTTTTTT.

The V call is TRBV5-4, the J call TRBJ2-7, with D maybe TRBD2 (6 bases). Looked up from germline, CDR1 is SGHNT and CDR2 is YYREEE (reference sequence). V lost 0 bases, J lost 4 bases, and 17 bases lay in between. CDR3 length: 16 amino acids. The CDR3: CASSLAGSGAAYEQYF. Here the CDR3 DNA reads TGTGCCAGCAGCTTGGCCGGGAGCGGAGCTGCTTACGAGCAGTACTTC.

The chain uses TRBV7-3 and TRBJ2-1; 8 nucleotides agree with TRBD1. J lost 4 bases, V lost 1 base, and 9 bases had no gene match. Germline V gives CDR1 SGHTA, CDR2 FQGTGA. This CDR3 comprises 17 residues. The CDR3: CASSLKAPGTGYNEQFF. CDR3 in DNA: TGTGCCAGCAGCTTAAAAGCCCCGGGGACAGGATACAATGAGCAGTTCTTC.

The chain recombines TRBV7-3 with TRBJ2-1; 11 positions match TRBD2. Unmatched junction bases numbered 3, after V lost 0 bases and J lost 2 bases. The CDR3 has 17 residues. Germline CDR1 is SGHTA and CDR2 is FQGTGA. Written as DNA, the CDR3 is TGTGCCAGCAGCTTAACCTCGGGACTAGCGGCCTACAATGAGCAGTTCTTC. Residues: CASSLTSGLAAYNEQFF.

In nucleotides, the CDR3 is TGTGCCAGCAGCTTAGTTAACACTGAAGCTTTCTTT. This gives the protein CASSLVNTEAFF. The chain uses TRBV7-9 and TRBJ1-1; D call uncertain. Germline V gene data show CDR1 as SEHNR and CDR2 as FQNEAQ (reference sequence). Trimming cost V 1 base and J 2 bases, with 2 bases left between them. This CDR3 is 12 amino acids long. The entire variable domain, with the rest obtained from reference TRBV7-9 and TRBJ1-1, is as follows: DTGVSQNPRHKITKRGQNVTFRCDPISEHNRLYWYRQTLGQGPEFLTYFQNEAQLEKSRLLSDRFSAERPKGSFSTLEIQRTEQGDSAMYLCASSLVNTEAFFGQGTRLTVV.

V usage is TRBV25-1 and J usage is TRBJ2-1, with 8 bases that match TRBD1. Germline assignment: CDR1 MGHDK and CDR2 SYGVNS. This CDR3 spans 13 amino acids. J lost 8 bases, V lost 7 bases, and 7 bases had no gene match. CDR3 in amino acids: CASIKQGDYEQFF. The CDR3 nucleotides are TGTGCCAGCATAAAACAGGGGGACTATGAGCAGTTCTTC.

The gene calls are TRBV5-6 and TRBJ1-2, with 9 positions matching TRBD1. Losses at the gene ends were 0 bases for V and 2 bases for J; bases not matched to a gene: 2. The germline V gene has CDR1 SGHDT and CDR2 YYEEEE. The CDR3 has 15 residues. The CDR3 loop is CASSLGDRDNYGYTF. The CDR3 bases are TGTGCCAGCAGCTTGGGGGACAGGGACAACTATGGCTACACCTTC.

V is TRBV29-1 and J is TRBJ2-7; 8 bases agree with TRBD2. This CDR3 spans 15 amino acids. The germline gives CDR1 SQVTM, CDR2 ANQGSEA. The junction had 14 bases not matched to a gene; V was cut back by 6 bases and J by 4 bases. The CDR3 sequence: CSVAGGGRGAYEQYF. The CDR3 DNA reads TGCAGCGTCGCGGGGGGAGGGAGGGGAGCGTACGAGCAGTACTTC.

The chain links TRBV12-5 to TRBJ1-6, with D tentatively TRBD1 (5 bases). Germline values: CDR1 LGHNT, CDR2 FRNRAP. The V and J ends lost 0 bases and 8 bases respectively, with 17 bases between them. The CDR3 consists of 17 residues. The CDR3 protein is CASGLVLGQGGYSPLHF. CDR3 nucleotides: TGTGCTAGTGGTTTGGTACTTGGTCAGGGAGGATATTCACCCCTCCACTTT. Together with reference TRBV12-5 and TRBJ1-6, the CDR3 gives the full variable domain: DARVTQTPRHKVTEMGQEVTMRCQPILGHNTVFWYRQTMMQGLELLAYFRNRAPLDDSGMPKDRFSAEMPDATLATLKIQPSEPRDSAVYFCASGLVLGQGGYSPLHFGNGTRLTVT.

V and J are TRBV7-9 and TRBJ2-3; TRBD2 matches at 8 bases. CDR1 and CDR2 (germline): SEHNR, FQNEAQ (reference sequence). J gave up 7 bases and V 3 bases, and 9 bases lay outside the gene matches. CDR3 length equals 15 residues. The CDR3 sequence: CASSFAGGLDYTQYF. The CDR3 bases are TGTGCCAGCAGCTTTGCGGGGGGCCTGGATTATACGCAGTATTTT.

In this sample, this clone turned up a few times. The chain is built from TRBV10-3 and TRBJ2-7, with D perhaps being TRBD1 or TRBD2 (6 bases each). The V gene lost 4 bases and the J gene lost 2 bases, with 12 bases spanning the gap. Per germline, CDR1 ENHRY and CDR2 SYGVKD. This CDR3 comprises 14 residues. The CDR3 protein is CAISGGGGPYEQYF. In DNA form, the CDR3 reads TGTGCCATCAGTGGAGGAGGGGGGCCCTACGAGCAGTACTTC.